This entry lists 24 T cell receptor beta chains sequenced from one sample in a study of T cells in Graves' hyperthyroidism and ophthalmopathy. Researchers took RNA transcripts and amplified the TCR beta CDR3 regions from them. HTBI primers were used for first-round RT-PCR of the TCR CDR3. A single record per CDR3 protein comes from TCRdb applying MiXCR to the multiplex PCR reads. Here the sample spans over 200,000 distinct CDR3 sequences, about 15% being singletons. The sample was blood. The source of these receptors is a man aged 45-60 years with Graves' hyperthyroidism.

This clonotype was counted at least ten times. The chain carries TRBV28 and TRBJ2-2, with D perhaps TRBD1 (5 bases). V was cut by 6 bases and J by 3 bases, with 17 bases left in between. Germline CDR1 MDHEN, CDR2 SYDVKM. The CDR3 has 16 residues. CDR3 loop: CASSPSQGIDTGELFF. The DNA for the CDR3 is TGTGCCAGCAGCCCCTCGCAGGGAATTGACACCGGGGAGCTGTTTTTT.

This clonotype was picked up a small number of times. The J gene is TRBJ2-7, the V gene TRBV27; TRBD2 matches at 7 bases. Germline V gives CDR1 MNHEY, CDR2 SMNVEV (reference sequence). J gave up 6 bases and V 0 bases, and 5 bases lay outside the gene matches. CDR3 length equals 14 residues. As DNA, the CDR3 is TGTGCCAGCAGTTTATCTGGGACTATGGGCGAGCAGTACTTC. The encoded protein is CASSLSGTMGEQYF.

The table lists this clonotype with a count of one. The V call is TRBV12-3 or TRBV12-4, the J call TRBJ2-4; the D call may be TRBD1 or TRBD2 (5 bases each). V was cut by 6 bases and J by 6 bases, with 15 bases left in between. This CDR3 is 14 amino acids long. CDR3 residues: CASSPMTEGNIQYF. The DNA for the CDR3 is TGTGCCAGCAGCCCGATGACAGAGGGAAACATTCAGTACTTC.

This clonotype has a handful of counts. The chain joins TRBV6-1 to TRBJ2-1; D perhaps matches TRBD1 (5 bases). With 6 bases removed from V and 8 bases from J, the gap between germline ends came to 14 bases. Germline CDR1 is MNHNS and CDR2 is SASEGT. This CDR3 is 13 amino acids long. DNA for the CDR3: TGTGCCAGCAGAACAGGCAGCGTTGATGAGCAGTTCTTC. It is translated as CASRTGSVDEQFF.

This clonotype has a count of ten or more. This chain links TRBV20-1 with TRBJ2-7; TRBD1 is a possible D gene (5 bases). The CDR3 runs to 13 residues. Trimming shortened V by 6 bases and J by 3 bases, and 15 bases separated the two germline ends. Germline lookup yields CDR1 DFQATT and CDR2 SNEGSKA (reference sequence). The CDR3: CSAKKPQGYEQYF. DNA for the CDR3: TGCAGTGCCAAAAAACCTCAGGGCTACGAGCAGTACTTC.

As concerns this clonotype: One base away lies a much larger clone, so this may be a sequencing read error. The chain has TRBV12-3 or TRBV12-4 and TRBJ1-2; D remains ambiguous. The CDR3 is 14 residues long. CDR3 in DNA: TGTGCCAGCAGTTTAGCCAGCCCTCTCTATGTCTACACCTTC. It yields the protein CASSLASPLYVYTF.

Ten or more counts support this clonotype. The chain joins TRBV5-8 to TRBJ2-7; 7 positions agree with TRBD1. CDR3 length equals 14 residues. Germline trimming cut 3 bases from V and 2 bases from J; bases unmatched to any gene: 5. The germline V gene encodes CDR1 SGHTS and CDR2 YDEGEE. The CDR3 region has the DNA TGTGCCAGCAGCTCCAGGACAGGCCCCTACGAGCAGTACTTC. Protein: CASSSRTGPYEQYF.

This clonotype was recorded many times. This chain connects TRBV2 to TRBJ2-1, with TRBD1 matching 7 bases. The V gene end was trimmed by 6 bases and the J gene end by 2 bases; junction bases not matched to a gene: 1. CDR1 is SNHLY and CDR2 is FYNNEI in the germline V gene. There are 13 residues in the CDR3. The CDR3, as DNA: TGTGCCAGCAGGGGGACAGCCTACAATGAGCAGTTCTTC. This sequence encodes CASRGTAYNEQFF.

This clonotype has just a few counts. The chain has TRBV11-3 and TRBJ2-5; 8 bases map to TRBD1. The germline CDR1 and CDR2 sequences are SGHNT and YENEEA. The V and J ends lost 4 bases and 1 base, in that order; junction bases with no gene match: 5. The CDR3 is 15 amino acids. CDR3: CASSSGGTTQETQYF. The CDR3 DNA is TGTGCCAGCAGCTCAGGGGGCACGACCCAAGAGACCCAGTACTTC.

This clonotype was counted only a few times. V usage is TRBV27 and J usage is TRBJ2-1, with D maybe TRBD2 (6 bases). Germline CDR1 is MNHEY and CDR2 is SMNVEV (reference sequence). The CDR3 length is 14 residues. Trimming took 5 bases from V and 3 from J, leaving 11 bases between them. The CDR3 DNA sequence: TGTGCCAGCAGTGCCGGGGGTGTCTACAATGAGCAGTTCTTC. It specifies CASSAGGVYNEQFF.

This rearrangement joins TRBV14 to TRBJ1-2, with D perhaps matching TRBD1 (6 bases). This CDR3 is built from 15 residues. Germline V gives CDR1 SGHDN, CDR2 FVKESK. V was trimmed by 5 bases and J by 4 bases, leaving 17 bases between them. CDR3 in DNA: TGTGCCAGCAGCGGTACAGGGTACTCTGGCTATGGCTACACCTTC. As protein: CASSGTGYSGYGYTF.

There are a few counts of this clonotype. The CDR3 DNA sequence: TGTGCCACCAGTGAATCGGGACTCGGAAACACCATATATTTT. This encodes CATSESGLGNTIYF. This sequence joins TRBV24-1 and TRBJ1-3; tentative D call: TRBD1 (5 bases). The CDR3 extends over 14 amino acids. Trimming took 4 bases from V and 4 from J, leaving 10 bases between them. Looked up from germline, CDR1 is KGHDR and CDR2 is SFDVKD.

This clonotype showed up many times. The chain uses TRBV7-9 and TRBJ2-1; 10 bases match TRBD1. V shed 5 bases and J 8 bases; nucleotides not matched to a gene: 6. The germline gives CDR1 SEHNR, CDR2 FQNEAQ (reference sequence). This CDR3 region has 14 residues. This chain's CDR3 is CASSRPGTGDEQFF. CDR3 in DNA: TGTGCCAGCAGCCGACCCGGGACAGGGGATGAGCAGTTCTTC.

This clonotype was recorded many times. The rearrangement links TRBV12-3 or TRBV12-4 to TRBJ2-6; the D is unclear. V was cut by 3 bases and J by 0 bases, with 9 bases left in between. The CDR3 extends over 16 amino acids. CDR3 DNA sequence: TGTGCCAGCAGTTTCCGGTCCTCCTCTGGGGCCAACGTCCTGACTTTC. Translation gives CASSFRSSSGANVLTF.

This clonotype was detected only a few times. The chain recombines TRBV7-8 with TRBJ2-4; 7 bases are shared with TRBD2. The trim removed 0 bases at V and 7 bases at J, leaving 12 bases unmatched. The CDR3 runs to 17 residues. CDR1 is SGHVS, CDR2 FQNEAQ, per germline. DNA of the CDR3: TGTGCCAGCAGCTTAGCGCGTGGAGGCTACGGGAGGAACATTCAGTACTTC. Residues: CASSLARGGYGRNIQYF.

The chain has TRBV5-5 and TRBJ1-6; 7 bases line up with TRBD1. V lost 4 bases and J lost 7; bases outside the gene matches: 5. The CDR3 totals 14 residues. Germline loops: CDR1 SGHKS, CDR2 YYEKEE (reference sequence). The CDR3 loop is CASSVGQLNSPLHF. In DNA form, the CDR3 reads TGTGCCAGCAGCGTGGGACAGCTGAATTCACCCCTCCACTTT.

J is TRBJ2-1 and V is TRBV20-1; 11 positions match TRBD2. J lost 6 bases, V lost 3 bases, and 7 bases had no gene match. Germline CDR1 is DFQATT and CDR2 is SNEGSKA (reference sequence). CDR3 length equals 15 residues. CDR3: CSARSTSGSRNEQFF. The CDR3 DNA is TGCAGTGCTAGGAGCACTAGCGGGAGTCGCAATGAGCAGTTCTTC.

This clonotype was counted ten times or more. V usage is TRBV7-9 and J usage is TRBJ2-4; 10 bases map to TRBD1. CDR1 SEHNR and CDR2 FQNEAQ come from the germline V gene (reference sequence). The CDR3 is made up of 13 amino acids. J was trimmed by 8 bases and V by 4 bases; bases with no gene match: 2. The CDR3 DNA reads as TGTGCCAGCAGCTACGGACAGGGGGACATTCAGTACTTC. This sequence encodes CASSYGQGDIQYF. Variable domain in full (rest from reference TRBV7-9 and TRBJ2-4): DTGVSQNPRHKITKRGQNVTFRCDPISEHNRLYWYRQTLGQGPEFLTYFQNEAQLEKSRLLSDRFSAERPKGSFSTLEIQRTEQGDSAMYLCASSYGQGDIQYFGAGTRLSVL.

This clonotype turned up a few times. The junction departs from the called germline gene at one end, perhaps through a read error. This chain joins TRBV5-5 and TRBJ2-7; the D gene is possibly TRBD1 (6 bases). CDR3 length equals 11 residues. Germline V gene sequence: CDR1 SGHKS, CDR2 YYEKEE (reference sequence). CDR3 sequence reads: CSSGTSYEQYF. The CDR3 DNA reads as TGCTCCTCAGGGACAAGTTACGAGCAGTACTTC.

As concerns this clonotype: The junction shows a germline mismatch at one end, possibly a read error. In DNA, the CDR3 is TGCACCAGCAGCTTGCCCTCCTACGAGCAGTACTTC. It translates to CTSSLPSYEQYF. The V and J genes are TRBV5-1 and TRBJ2-7; D remains unclear. This CDR3 contains 12 residues. Germline CDR1 SGHRS, CDR2 YFSETQ.

This clonotype occurred a few times. This chain connects TRBV30 to TRBJ2-7; maybe TRBD1 (5 bases). The V gene lost 2 bases and the J gene lost 0 bases, with 8 bases spanning the gap. Germline-derived CDR1 and CDR2 are GTSNPN and SVGIG (reference sequence). This CDR3 comprises 13 residues. CDR3 protein: CAWSLDNSYEQYF. The CDR3 DNA follows: TGTGCCTGGAGTTTGGACAACTCCTACGAGCAGTACTTC.

The chain links TRBV2 to TRBJ2-7, with 8 bases matching TRBD2. The CDR3 is made up of 14 amino acids. From germline, CDR1 is SNHLY and CDR2 FYNNEI. J was trimmed by 0 bases and V by 7 bases; bases with no gene match: 5. CDR3: CASIQSGSSYEQYF. The CDR3 coding sequence is TGTGCCAGCATCCAAAGCGGGAGCTCCTACGAGCAGTACTTC.

This clonotype was counted at least ten times. The rearrangement links TRBV28 to TRBJ2-3; TRBD2 agrees at 13 bases. Germline V gene lookup returns CDR1 MDHEN and CDR2 SYDVKM. V lost 5 bases, J lost 4 bases, and 12 bases stayed unmatched. CDR3 length: 18 amino acids. This chain's CDR3 is CASSPTSGRAVGADTQYF. For the CDR3, the DNA is TGTGCCAGCAGTCCTACTAGCGGGAGGGCAGTTGGGGCAGATACGCAGTATTTT.

This chain connects TRBV14 to TRBJ2-1; D gene unclear. The germline CDR1 and CDR2 sequences are SGHDN and FVKESK. V was shortened by 2 bases and J by 5 bases, with 7 bases between the two germline ends. The CDR3 contains 13 residues. CDR3 bases: TGTGCCAGCAGCCAACCAGAGAACAATGAGCAGTTCTTC. Translating it yields CASSQPENNEQFF.